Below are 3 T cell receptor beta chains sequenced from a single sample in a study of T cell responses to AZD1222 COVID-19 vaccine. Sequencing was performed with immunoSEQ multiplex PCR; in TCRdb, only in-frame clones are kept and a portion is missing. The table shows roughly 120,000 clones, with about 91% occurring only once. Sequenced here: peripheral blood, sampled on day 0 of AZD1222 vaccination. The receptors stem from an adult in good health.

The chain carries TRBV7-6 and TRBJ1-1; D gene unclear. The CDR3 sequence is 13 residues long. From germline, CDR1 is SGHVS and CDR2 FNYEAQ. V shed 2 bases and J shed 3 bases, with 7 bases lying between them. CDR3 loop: CASSLKSDTEAFF. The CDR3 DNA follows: TGTGCCAGCAGCTTAAAGAGCGACACTGAAGCTTTCTTT.

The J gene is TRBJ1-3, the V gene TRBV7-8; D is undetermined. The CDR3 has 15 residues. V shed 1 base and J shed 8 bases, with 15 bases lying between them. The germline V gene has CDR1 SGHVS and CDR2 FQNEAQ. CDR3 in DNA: TGTGCCAGCAGCTTAGAAGGCAGGCTACGAGACACCATATATTTT. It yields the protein CASSLEGRLRDTIYF. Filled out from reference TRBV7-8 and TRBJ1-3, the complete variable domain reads GAGVSQSPRYKVAKRGQDVALRCDPISGHVSLFWYQQALGQGPEFLTYFQNEAQLDKSGLPSDRFFAERPEGSVSTLKIQRTQQEDSAVYLCASSLEGRLRDTIYFGEGSWLTVV.

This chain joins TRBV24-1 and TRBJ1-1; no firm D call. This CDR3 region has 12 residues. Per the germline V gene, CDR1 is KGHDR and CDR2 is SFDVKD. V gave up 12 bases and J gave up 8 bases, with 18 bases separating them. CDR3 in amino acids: CASRRPGYEAFF. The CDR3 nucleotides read TGTGCCTCCCGCCGCCCGGGTTACGAAGCTTTCTTT.